This passage covers 15 T cell receptor beta chains from one sample sequenced in a study of blood T cell repertoires in COVID-19. Generated by immunoSEQ multiplex PCR, the TCRdb table keeps only in-frame clones and is missing some. The sample lists about 370,000 clones, about 90% seen once, with over 9.5% in the top ten. Sequencing was done on a sample of peripheral blood. The receptors here all came from a woman aged 30 to 39 with COVID-19, enrolled during active disease.

This chain joins TRBV3-1 (or the pseudogene TRBV3-2) and TRBJ2-2; D may be TRBD1 (5 bases). Germline CDR1 LGHDT, CDR2 YNNKEL (reference sequence). The CDR3 has 16 amino acids. Trimming cost V 4 bases and J 0 bases, with 12 bases left between them. CDR3 in amino acids: CASSPQRQPNTGELFF. DNA of the CDR3: TGTGCCAGCAGCCCCCAGCGACAGCCGAACACCGGGGAGCTGTTTTTT.

The rearrangement joins TRBV2 to TRBJ2-2; no clear D. CDR3 length: 14 residues. The germline V and J ends were trimmed by 3 bases and 1 base, with 6 bases remaining between them. The germline CDR1 and CDR2 sequences are SNHLY and FYNNEI. Here the CDR3 DNA reads TGTGCCAGCAGTGAGTCCAGGAACACCGGGGAGCTGTTTTTT. As protein: CASSESRNTGELFF.

This chain connects TRBV6-5 to TRBJ1-2, with 7 bases that match TRBD1. The germline gives CDR1 MNHEY, CDR2 SVGAGI. The CDR3 has 13 residues. After removal of 5 bases from V and 4 bases from J, the junction contained 4 bases not matched to a gene. CDR3 nucleotides: TGTGCCAGCAGTCCCGGACAGGCCTATGGCTACACCTTC. Protein sequence: CASSPGQAYGYTF.

The chain is built from TRBV5-1 and TRBJ1-1; D unresolved. The CDR3 runs to 13 residues. The V end lost 7 bases, the J end lost 1 base, and 11 bases lay between the germline ends. The germline gives CDR1 SGHRS, CDR2 YFSETQ. The chain's CDR3 is CASRLYTNTEAFF. Here the CDR3 DNA reads TGCGCCAGCCGACTCTACACGAACACTGAAGCTTTCTTT.

The chain joins TRBV4-1 to TRBJ1-6, with D perhaps matching TRBD1 (6 bases). The V end was cut by 3 bases, the J end by 7 bases, with 13 bases between. The germline gives CDR1 MGHRA, CDR2 YSYEKL. The CDR3 loop spans 15 amino acids. The CDR3 here is CASSHETGSNSPLHF. The CDR3 DNA reads as TGCGCCAGCAGCCACGAGACAGGTTCCAATTCACCCCTCCACTTT.

In nucleotides, the CDR3 is TGCGCCAGCAGCCCGAAGCCGGGACAGGGGGCGGGTGAAGCTTTCTTT. It encodes CASSPKPGQGAGEAFF. The V and J genes are TRBV5-1 and TRBJ1-1; 12 nucleotides line up with TRBD1. Germline loops: CDR1 SGHRS, CDR2 YFSETQ. V lost 4 bases and J lost 7; bases outside the gene matches: 11. The CDR3 is 16 residues long.

In DNA, the CDR3 is TGTGCCAGTAGTATAGGCCGACAGCGAGTCGAGACCCAGTACTTC. This encodes CASSIGRQRVETQYF. The chain couples TRBV19 to TRBJ2-5, with D possibly being TRBD1 (5 bases). The CDR3 covers 15 residues. The V end was cut by 1 base, the J end by 5 bases, with 14 bases between. Per germline, CDR1 LNHDA and CDR2 SQIVND (reference sequence). The full variable domain, its missing parts supplied by reference TRBV19 and TRBJ2-5, is DGGITQSPKYLFRKEGQNVTLSCEQNLNHDAMYWYRQDPGQGLRLIYYSQIVNDFQKGDIAEGYSVSREKKESFPLTVTSAQKNPTAFYLCASSIGRQRVETQYFGPGTRLLVL.

V and J are TRBV19 and TRBJ2-5; 13 nucleotides line up with TRBD2. This CDR3 has 18 amino acids. Trimming at V came to 5 bases and at J to 1 base, leaving 10 bases not matched to a gene. CDR1 is LNHDA and CDR2 is SQIVND in the germline V gene (reference sequence). CDR3 protein: CASSLRTSGSNSQETQYF. The CDR3 DNA reads as TGTGCCAGTAGTCTCAGGACTAGCGGGAGTAACAGCCAAGAGACCCAGTACTTC.

A word on this clone: Different DNA sequences within this sample yield the same CDR3. The rearrangement joins TRBV5-6 to TRBJ2-1, with a possible D match to TRBD1 (6 bases). Looked up from germline, CDR1 is SGHDT and CDR2 is YYEEEE. The V and J ends lost 3 bases and 4 bases respectively, with 8 bases between them. This CDR3 has 13 residues. CDR3 loop: CASSSTGYNEQFF. CDR3 DNA: TGTGCCAGCAGCTCGACAGGTTACAATGAGCAGTTCTTC.

The chain carries TRBV6-2 or TRBV6-3 and TRBJ2-7; 7 positions agree with TRBD1. The V gene end was trimmed by 5 bases and the J gene end by 7 bases; junction bases not matched to a gene: 17. CDR3 size: 16 residues. Germline-derived CDR1 and CDR2 are MNHEY and SVGEGT. In DNA form, the CDR3 reads TGTGCCAGCAGTAAGCCGGGACAGCGATATGTTTGGGAGCAGTACTTC. Its translation: CASSKPGQRYVWEQYF.

The V gene is TRBV2, the J gene TRBJ2-1, with 7 bases lining up with TRBD2. This CDR3 contains 13 residues. In germline, CDR1 is SNHLY, CDR2 FYNNEI. V was clipped by 5 bases and J by 9 bases; unmatched bases: 7. The CDR3 coding sequence is TGTGCCAGCAGTACCGGACCGGGAGGTGAGCAGTTCTTC. It translates to CASSTGPGGEQFF.

This clone has more than one count but fewer than ten. This chain links TRBV6-5 with TRBJ1-3, with no clear D. V was pared by 4 bases and J by 6 bases, with 10 bases between. Germline CDR1 reads MNHEY; CDR2 reads SVGAGI. The CDR3 consists of 13 residues. CDR3 loop: CASSSGRKNTIYF. As DNA, the CDR3 is TGTGCCAGCAGTTCTGGGCGTAAAAACACCATATATTTT.

This clone was counted once. In nucleotides, the CDR3 is TGTGCCAGCAGAGGGAGCACCGGGGAGCTGTTTTTT. Its translation: CASRGSTGELFF. The chain has TRBV5-4 and TRBJ2-2; D possibly corresponds to TRBD2 (5 bases). The CDR3 consists of 12 residues. Germline V CDR1 and CDR2: SGHNT, YYREEE (reference sequence). Trimming took off 5 bases at V and 4 bases at J, with 6 bases between the two ends.

The chain uses TRBV6-5 and TRBJ1-2, with 12 bases fitting TRBD1. The germline V gene encodes CDR1 MNHEY and CDR2 SVGAGI. CDR3 size: 16 residues. V gave up 3 bases and J gave up 7 bases; unmatched junction bases: 9. The DNA for the CDR3 is TGTGCCAGCAGTTATCCCGGGACAGGGGGCGGACGTGGCTACACCTTC. Its translation is CASSYPGTGGGRGYTF.

The rearrangement links TRBV2 to TRBJ1-5, with 9 bases that match TRBD1. The germline CDR1 and CDR2 sequences are SNHLY and FYNNEI. This CDR3 region has 14 residues. V was pared by 4 bases and J by 6 bases, with 4 bases of the junction left unmatched. The CDR3: CASSGQGGPQPQHF. Here the CDR3 DNA reads TGTGCCAGCAGTGGACAGGGGGGTCCTCAGCCCCAGCATTTT. The variable domain in full, with the rest retrieved from reference TRBV2 and TRBJ1-5, is EPEVTQTPSHQVTQMGQEVILRCVPISNHLYFYWYRQILGQKVEFLVSFYNNEISEKSEIFDDQFSVERPDGSNFTLKIRSTKLEDSAMYFCASSGQGGPQPQHFGDGTRLSIL.